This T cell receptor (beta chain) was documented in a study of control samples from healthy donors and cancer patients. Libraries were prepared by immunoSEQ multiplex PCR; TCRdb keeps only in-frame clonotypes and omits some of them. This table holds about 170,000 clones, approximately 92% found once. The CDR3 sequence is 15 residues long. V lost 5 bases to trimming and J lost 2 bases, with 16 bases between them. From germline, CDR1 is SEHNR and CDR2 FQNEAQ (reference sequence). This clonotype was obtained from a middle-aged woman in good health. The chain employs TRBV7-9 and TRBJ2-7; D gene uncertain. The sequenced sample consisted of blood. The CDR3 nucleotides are TGTGCCAGCAGCCAACCAGTATCGGTGGCCTACGAGCAGTACTTC. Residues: CASSQPVSVAYEQYF.